Below are 28 T cell receptor beta chains sequenced from a single sample in a study of blood T cell repertoires in COVID-19. This table comes from immunoSEQ multiplex PCR, and its TCRdb copy is limited to in-frame clones, with some not included. The data show 200,000 to 250,000 clones, about three quarters seen once. Sequenced input: peripheral blood. Every receptor here comes from a woman between 65 and 79 years old with acute or convalescent COVID-19.

The rearrangement links TRBV6-6 to TRBJ1-3, with 8 bases fitting TRBD1. J lost 0 bases, V lost 6 bases, and 4 bases had no gene match. Germline V CDR1 and CDR2: MNHNY, SVGAGI (reference sequence). This CDR3 contains 15 residues. CDR3 DNA: TGTGCCAGCAGGGGGACAGGCCTCTCTGGAAACACCATATATTTT. It is translated as CASRGTGLSGNTIYF.

V gene TRBV6-4 combines with J gene TRBJ2-1; 7 bases line up with TRBD2. This CDR3 comprises 13 residues. Trimming at V came to 3 bases and at J to 4 bases, leaving 0 bases not matched to a gene. Germline CDR1 reads MRHNA; CDR2 reads SNTAGT. The CDR3 nucleotides are TGTGCCAGCAGTGAAGCGGGGTACAATGAGCAGTTCTTC. Residues: CASSEAGYNEQFF.

This chain links TRBV21-1 with TRBJ1-2; the tabulated D call, TRBD1, remains unverified against the DNA. TRBV21-1 is reported as a pseudogene. The CDR3 is made up of 14 amino acids. The CDR3 spells CASSSRTAVHGYTF. The CDR3 bases are TGTGCCAGCAGCAGCAGGACAGCCGTACATGGCTACACCTTC.

This chain links TRBV28 with TRBJ2-7, with a weak D call TRBD2 (6 bases). V was shortened by 3 bases and J by 7 bases, with 19 bases between the two germline ends. Germline CDR1 MDHEN, CDR2 SYDVKM. The CDR3 sequence is 15 residues long. The CDR3 here is CASSLPGLGLREQYF. CDR3 DNA: TGTGCCAGCAGTTTGCCGGGACTTGGGCTAAGGGAGCAGTACTTC.

This chain uses TRBV27 with TRBJ2-3; 9 bases match TRBD2. Germline CDR1 reads MNHEY; CDR2 reads SMNVEV (reference sequence). The CDR3 contains 17 residues. Trimming cost V 5 bases and J 2 bases; bases outside gene matches: 11. CDR3 DNA: TGTGCCAGCAGTAACATGGGGCTAGCGGGATCCACAGATACGCAGTATTTT. This encodes CASSNMGLAGSTDTQYF.

The sample holds a few counts of this clone. V is TRBV30 and J is TRBJ1-2; D unresolved. Trimming pared 1 base from V and 4 bases from J, leaving 19 bases between. There are 16 residues in the CDR3. The V gene's germline CDR1 is GTSNPN and CDR2 SVGIG (reference sequence). CDR3 nucleotides: TGTGCCTGGAGTGCAGTCCGTGGAGGGCTTGCCTATGGCTACACCTTC. Protein product: CAWSAVRGGLAYGYTF.

Concerning this clone itself: This specimen includes other DNA sequences encoding the same CDR3. The V call is TRBV7-9, the J call TRBJ2-7; weak D call: TRBD2 (5 bases). V lost 1 base to trimming and J lost 4 bases, with 5 bases between them. Germline CDR1 and CDR2: SEHNR and FQNEAQ (reference sequence). CDR3 length: 12 residues. This CDR3 reads CASSLGEYEQYF. The CDR3, as DNA: TGTGCCAGCAGCTTAGGGGAGTACGAGCAGTACTTC. The whole variable domain, filled in from reference TRBV7-9 and TRBJ2-7, reads DTGVSQNPRHKITKRGQNVTFRCDPISEHNRLYWYRQTLGQGPEFLTYFQNEAQLEKSRLLSDRFSAERPKGSFSTLEIQRTEQGDSAMYLCASSLGEYEQYFGPGTRLTVT.

The chain couples TRBV10-3 to TRBJ2-3; 7 nucleotides match TRBD2. CDR1 is ENHRY and CDR2 is SYGVKD in the germline V gene. The CDR3 consists of 17 residues. Trimming at V came to 6 bases and at J to 0 bases, leaving 12 bases not matched to a gene. This CDR3 is CAISLIMAGASTDTQYF. In DNA form, the CDR3 reads TGTGCCATCAGCCTGATTATGGCGGGAGCTAGCACAGATACGCAGTATTTT.

This chain joins TRBV28 and TRBJ2-7; D possibly corresponds to TRBD2 (6 bases). V lost 2 bases to trimming and J lost 4 bases, with 12 bases between them. Germline values: CDR1 MDHEN, CDR2 SYDVKM. CDR3 length equals 14 residues. CDR3 DNA sequence: TGTGCCAGCAGTTTAGTCGGGGGTACATACGAGCAGTACTTC. Protein sequence: CASSLVGGTYEQYF.

This chain links TRBV6-5 with TRBJ2-7; 10 bases map to TRBD1. Trimming took 5 bases from V and 2 from J; bases not matched to a gene: 3. The germline V gene has CDR1 MNHEY and CDR2 SVGAGI. This CDR3 has 14 residues. DNA of the CDR3: TGTGCCAGCAGTAGACAGGGGGCGGCCTACGAGCAGTACTTC. Its translation is CASSRQGAAYEQYF.

V is TRBV18 and J is TRBJ2-2, with D possibly TRBD1 on 6 matching bases. The CDR3 is 13 residues long. Trimming removed 1 base at V and 6 bases at J, with 6 bases between. Germline lookup yields CDR1 KGHSH and CDR2 LQKENI. The DNA for the CDR3 is TGTGCCAGCTCACCACAGGGGGCCGGGGAGCTGTTTTTT. Encoded protein: CASSPQGAGELFF. The complete variable domain, with remaining parts taken from reference TRBV18 and TRBJ2-2, reads NAGVMQNPRHLVRRRGQEARLRCSPMKGHSHVYWYRQLPEEGLKFMVYLQKENIIDESGMPKERFSAEFPKEGPSILRIQQVVRGDSAAYFCASSPQGAGELFFGEGSRLTVL.

The chain joins TRBV11-2 to TRBJ1-2; 8 bases fit TRBD1. Germline V lookup: CDR1 SGHAT, CDR2 FQNNGV. The CDR3 sequence is 15 residues long. V lost 1 base, J lost 3 bases, and 4 bases stayed unmatched. The CDR3 loop reads CASSLGLGQDYGYTF. CDR3 coding DNA: TGTGCCAGCAGCTTAGGTCTGGGACAGGACTATGGCTACACCTTC.

The chain is built from TRBV10-3 and TRBJ1-1; 9 positions match TRBD1. Germline assignment: CDR1 ENHRY and CDR2 SYGVKD. After removal of 6 bases from V and 5 bases from J, the junction contained 7 bases not matched to a gene. The CDR3 is 14 residues long. The CDR3 coding sequence is TGTGCCATCAGGGCCGAGACAGGGGGAACTGAAGCTTTCTTT. This sequence encodes CAIRAETGGTEAFF.

The V call is TRBV3-1 (or the pseudogene TRBV3-2), the J call TRBJ2-2; 14 bases are shared with TRBD2. This CDR3 contains 17 residues. The germline gives CDR1 LGHDT, CDR2 YNNKEL (reference sequence). V was clipped by 4 bases and J by 6 bases; unmatched bases: 7. DNA for the CDR3: TGTGCCAGCAGCCTACCGGGACTAGCGGGAGTATCCGGGGAGCTGTTTTTT. Its protein is CASSLPGLAGVSGELFF.

For the CDR3, the DNA is TGCGCCAGCATGCTACTAGCGGGGGGCACAGATACGCAGTATTTT. Translation: CASMLLAGGTDTQYF. The rearrangement links TRBV5-1 to TRBJ2-3; 11 bases fit TRBD2. The CDR3 has 15 residues. Unmatched junction bases numbered 4, after V lost 6 bases and J lost 1 base. Germline CDR1 SGHRS, CDR2 YFSETQ. Looking up the rest from reference TRBV5-1 and TRBJ2-3 gives the full variable domain: KAGVTQTPRYLIKTRGQQVTLSCSPISGHRSVSWYQQTPGQGLQFLFEYFSETQRNKGNFPGRFSGRQFSNSRSEMNVSTLELGDSALYLCASMLLAGGTDTQYFGPGTRLTVL.

This rearrangement joins TRBV5-4 to TRBJ2-1; the D gene is possibly TRBD2 (7 bases). Looked up from germline, CDR1 is SGHNT and CDR2 is YYREEE (reference sequence). The CDR3 sequence is 16 residues long. The V and J ends lost 0 bases and 9 bases respectively, with 19 bases between them. The CDR3, as DNA: TGTGCCAGCAGCTTGGGCCTAGCGGAAGGGGGGATTGAGCAGTTCTTC. Encoded protein: CASSLGLAEGGIEQFF.

The rearrangement joins TRBV9 to TRBJ2-3; 7 nucleotides line up with TRBD2. Germline V lookup: CDR1 SGDLS, CDR2 YYNGEE. This CDR3 contains 15 residues. V shed 4 bases, J shed 4 bases, and the junction held 9 bases outside the gene matches. CDR3 nucleotides: TGTGCCAGCAGCCCCCCTGCGGGAGATTCAGATACGCAGTATTTT. As protein: CASSPPAGDSDTQYF.

This sequence joins TRBV7-6 and TRBJ2-3, with D possibly TRBD2 on 6 matching bases. The germline V gene has CDR1 SGHVS and CDR2 FNYEAQ. CDR3 size: 15 residues. V lost 0 bases and J 4 bases, leaving 11 bases between the germline ends. CDR3 loop: CASSLASGRSDTQYF. CDR3 DNA: TGTGCCAGCAGCTTAGCGAGCGGGCGGTCAGATACGCAGTATTTT. Filled out from reference TRBV7-6 and TRBJ2-3, the complete variable domain reads GAGVSQSPRYKVTKRGQDVALRCDPISGHVSLYWYRQALGQGPEFLTYFNYEAQQDKSGLPNDRFSAERPEGSISTLTIQRTEQRDSAMYRCASSLASGRSDTQYFGPGTRLTVL.

This clone was seen just once. The chain couples TRBV5-1 to TRBJ1-5; D gene uncertain. This CDR3 comprises 15 residues. Trimming pared 5 bases from V and 4 bases from J, leaving 16 bases between. Germline assignment: CDR1 SGHRS and CDR2 YFSETQ. The CDR3 loop is CASRPGPERNQPQHF. CDR3 bases: TGCGCCAGCAGACCCGGCCCCGAGAGGAATCAGCCCCAGCATTTT.

The chain links TRBV2 to TRBJ2-1; 16 bases align to TRBD2. Germline V gives CDR1 SNHLY, CDR2 FYNNEI. V shed 6 bases and J 12 bases; nucleotides not matched to a gene: 2. The CDR3 consists of 13 residues. CDR3 region: CASRGLAGGGQFF. The CDR3 DNA reads TGTGCCAGCAGGGGACTAGCGGGAGGGGGGCAGTTCTTC.

V usage is TRBV7-2 and J usage is TRBJ1-4, with D maybe TRBD1 (5 bases). The CDR3 covers 16 residues. V was cut by 5 bases and J by 8 bases, with 21 bases left in between. Germline CDR1 reads SGHTA; CDR2 reads FQGNSA. The CDR3 here is CASSLTPGNSYEKLFF. CDR3 nucleotide sequence: TGTGCCAGCAGCCTAACTCCAGGGAACTCCTACGAAAAACTGTTTTTT.

The chain links TRBV7-9 to TRBJ1-1; 9 bases align to TRBD1. Germline CDR1 SEHNR, CDR2 FQNEAQ (reference sequence). The CDR3 is 15 residues long. The V and J ends lost 4 bases and 3 bases, in that order; junction bases with no gene match: 6. CDR3 in DNA: TGTGCCAGCAGCTCCAACAGGGGGCTCGACACTGAAGCTTTCTTT. This sequence encodes CASSSNRGLDTEAFF.

The V and J genes are TRBV28 and TRBJ2-1, with D unclear. This CDR3 comprises 13 residues. V was shortened by 2 bases and J by 6 bases, with 8 bases between the two germline ends. Germline CDR1 MDHEN, CDR2 SYDVKM. The CDR3 sequence is CASSLRLVNEQFF. The CDR3 nucleotides are TGTGCCAGCAGTTTACGGCTAGTCAATGAGCAGTTCTTC.

This clone has just a few counts. The chain is built from TRBV20-1 and TRBJ2-7, with 9 bases that match TRBD2. The CDR3 extends over 14 amino acids. Unmatched junction bases numbered 5, after V lost 3 bases and J lost 2 bases. Germline V CDR1 and CDR2: DFQATT, SNEGSKA (reference sequence). CDR3 protein: CSASSGSEAYEQYF. CDR3 coding DNA: TGCAGTGCTAGTAGCGGGAGTGAAGCCTACGAGCAGTACTTC.

The count of this clone is one. The chain is built from TRBV24-1 and TRBJ1-2; TRBD1 matches at 7 bases. J lost 3 bases, V lost 3 bases, and 3 bases had no gene match. Germline loops: CDR1 KGHDR, CDR2 SFDVKD. The CDR3 is 14 amino acids. The CDR3 nucleotides are TGTGCCACCAGTGATCCAGACAGGGACTATGGCTACACCTTC. Translation gives CATSDPDRDYGYTF.

V is TRBV3-1 (or the pseudogene TRBV3-2) and J is TRBJ2-3; 14 nucleotides line up with TRBD2. Trimming at V came to 4 bases and at J to 0 bases, leaving 9 bases not matched to a gene. The CDR3 runs 19 residues. CDR1 is LGHDT, CDR2 YNNKEL, per germline (reference sequence). CDR3 nucleotides: TGTGCCAGCAGCCCGGGCGGACTAGCGGGGGGAAAAAGCACAGATACGCAGTATTTT. Translated, it gives CASSPGGLAGGKSTDTQYF.

There are a few counts of this clone. J is TRBJ2-5 and V is TRBV2, with D possibly TRBD2 on 6 matching bases. V lost 7 bases and J lost 6, with 21 bases in between. The CDR3 is 15 amino acids. Germline V gene data show CDR1 as SNHLY and CDR2 as FYNNEI. This CDR3 reads CASTIGTSGIKTQYF. In DNA, the CDR3 is TGTGCCAGCACCATAGGGACTTCCGGGATTAAGACCCAGTACTTC.

The V call is TRBV27, the J call TRBJ2-7, with D uncertain. With 6 bases removed from V and 6 bases from J, the gap between germline ends came to 18 bases. Germline assignment: CDR1 MNHEY and CDR2 SMNVEV (reference sequence). The CDR3 has 14 amino acids. CDR3 amino acids: CASSVLSSVGEQYF. The CDR3 coding sequence is TGTGCCAGCAGCGTTCTTTCCTCGGTCGGCGAGCAGTACTTC.